These T cell receptor beta chains were read from a single sample in a study of blood T cell repertoires in COVID-19. Data came from immunoSEQ multiplex PCR; TCRdb stores just in-frame clones and leaves some out. The sample includes 250,000 or so clones, around 90% seen only once; the top ten take 0.8% to 0.95%. Sequencing used peripheral blood. Source of these receptors: a man in his thirties or forties with COVID-19, enrolled during active disease. CDR3s include the opening cysteine and the closing phenylalanine or tryptophan. The D gene is left open where the match is weak. Not every row has a clone size; where given, it reads once, few, many or a size class.

D,J,size,V,length,CDR3,DNA
.,TRBJ2-2,.,TRBV7-9,15,CASSLPARGTGELFF,TGTGCCAGCAGCTTGCCCGCCCGAGGGACCGGGGAGCTGTTTTTT
.,TRBJ2-1,.,TRBV19,15,CATTLGGGNYNEQFF,TGTGCCACCACCTTAGGGGGGGGCAACTACAATGAGCAGTTCTTC
TRBD1,TRBJ1-1,.,TRBV19,14,CASKIRTGRTEAFF,TGTGCCAGTAAAATCCGGACAGGGCGCACTGAAGCTTTCTTT
TRBD1,TRBJ1-2,once,TRBV6-1,15,CASSERPGTVYGYTF,TGTGCCAGCAGTGAGCGTCCCGGGACAGTCTATGGCTACACCTTC
.,TRBJ1-2,.,TRBV19,13,CASSQKEGYGYTF,TGTGCCAGTTCCCAGAAAGAGGGCTATGGCTACACCTTC
TRBD2,TRBJ2-5,.,TRBV29-1,13,CSVGGGGQETQYF,TGCAGCGTTGGCGGCGGGGGTCAAGAGACCCAGTACTTC
.,TRBJ2-2,.,TRBV11-2,12,CASSPSTGELFF,TGTGCCAGCAGCCCTTCCACCGGGGAGCTGTTTTTT
.,TRBJ1-2,.,TRBV29-1,14,CSVEDRGVAYGYTF,TGCAGCGTTGAAGATCGCGGGGTTGCTTATGGCTACACCTTC
TRBD2,TRBJ2-3,.,TRBV5-4,18,CASSLGVVAGVLTDTQYF,TGTGCCAGCAGCTTGGGGGTAGTAGCGGGGGTTCTCACAGATACGCAGTATTTT
TRBD1,TRBJ2-7,.,TRBV7-9,15,CASSTSGTGGAEQYF,TGTGCCAGCAGCACGTCCGGGACAGGGGGCGCCGAGCAGTACTTC
TRBD1,TRBJ1-5,once,TRBV30,16,CAWSREGAIRNQPQHF,TGTGCCTGGAGTCGGGAGGGGGCCATTCGCAATCAGCCCCAGCATTTT
TRBD1,TRBJ2-3,.,TRBV7-2,15,CASSPPTGSTDTQYF,TGTGCCAGCAGTCCCCCGACAGGGAGCACAGATACGCAGTATTTT
TRBD1,TRBJ1-2,once,TRBV4-1,18,CASSQVGDLGQGWGGYTF,TGCGCCAGCAGCCAAGTGGGTGATTTGGGACAGGGTTGGGGAGGCTACACCTTC
.,TRBJ1-2,.,TRBV5-5,14,CASSLEAGRDGYTF,TGTGCCAGCAGCTTGGAGGCAGGGAGGGATGGCTACACCTTC
TRBD1,TRBJ1-1,.,TRBV28,16,CASSSTGTGGRTEAFF,TGTGCCAGCAGTTCGACCGGGACAGGGGGTAGGACTGAAGCTTTCTTT
TRBD1,TRBJ1-4,.,TRBV7-9,15,CASSAPGQANEKLFF,TGTGCCAGCAGCGCCCCGGGACAGGCTAATGAAAAACTGTTTTTT
.,TRBJ1-2,.,TRBV12-3/TRBV12-4,13,CASSLGLNYGYTF,TGTGCCAGCAGTTTAGGGCTTAACTATGGCTACACCTTC
TRBD1,TRBJ1-2,.,TRBV6-5,11,CASSNRGGYTF,TGTGCCAGCAGTAACAGGGGTGGCTACACCTTC
TRBD1,TRBJ2-3,.,TRBV10-3,13,CATGTGNTDTQYF,TGTGCCACAGGGACAGGGAACACAGATACGCAGTATTTT
TRBD1,TRBJ1-5,.,TRBV19,16,CASSMYGQVSNQPQHF,TGTGCCAGTAGTATGTACGGACAGGTTAGCAATCAGCCCCAGCATTTT
TRBD2,TRBJ2-2,.,TRBV28,15,CASSLLAGEAGELFF,TGTGCCAGCAGCCTTCTAGCGGGGGAGGCCGGGGAGCTGTTTTTT
TRBD2,TRBJ2-5,.,TRBV9,16,CARRVGAGGRGETQYF,TGTGCCCGCCGCGTAGGCGCGGGGGGGCGGGGGGAGACCCAGTACTTC
.,TRBJ1-4,.,TRBV10-3,13,CAISEELDEKLFF,TGTGCCATCAGTGAAGAGTTGGATGAAAAACTGTTTTTT
TRBD1,TRBJ2-1,.,TRBV6-5,15,CASSYAGTGSVEQFF,TGTGCCAGCAGTTACGCCGGGACAGGGAGTGTTGAGCAGTTCTTC
TRBD1,TRBJ2-1,.,TRBV6-5,15,CASSQTGGGYNEQFF,TGTGCCAGCAGCCAAACAGGGGGTGGATACAATGAGCAGTTCTTC
.,TRBJ2-2,.,TRBV19,15,CASSISPSGAGELFF,TGTGCCAGTAGTATCTCCCCCTCAGGTGCCGGGGAGCTGTTTTTT
.,TRBJ1-4,.,TRBV12-5,11,CASGYNEKLFF,TGTGCTAGTGGATATAATGAAAAACTGTTTTTT
.,TRBJ1-5,.,TRBV12-3/TRBV12-4,13,CASSFLQGQPQHF,TGTGCCAGCAGTTTCCTCCAGGGACAGCCCCAGCATTTT
.,TRBJ1-1,once,TRBV28,14,CASVTGQMNTEAFF,TGTGCCAGCGTCACCGGACAGATGAACACTGAAGCTTTCTTT
.,TRBJ1-2,.,TRBV15,12,CATSSRGRGYTF,TGTGCCACCAGCAGCCGGGGGAGAGGCTACACCTTC
TRBD2,TRBJ2-3,.,TRBV5-4,17,CASSWTSGGPSTDTQYF,TGTGCCAGCAGCTGGACTAGCGGGGGTCCTAGCACAGATACGCAGTATTTT
TRBD1,TRBJ2-1,.,TRBV9,14,CASSVGDRGREQFF,TGTGCCAGCAGCGTAGGGGACAGGGGACGGGAGCAGTTCTTC
TRBD1,TRBJ1-3,.,TRBV6-5,15,CASSSTGGTGNTIYF,TGTGCCAGCAGTTCAACAGGGGGAACTGGAAACACCATATATTTT
TRBD1,TRBJ1-2,.,TRBV4-1,14,CASSPTTGAYGYTF,TGCGCCAGCAGCCCTACGACAGGGGCCTATGGCTACACCTTC
TRBD1,TRBJ2-5,.,TRBV30,14,CAWCTGTGEETQYF,TGTGCCTGGTGCACCGGGACAGGGGAAGAGACCCAGTACTTC